This T cell receptor beta chain was sequenced in a study of technical replicates of blood from a few donors. Some clones are missing from TCRdb's copy, which holds only in-frame ones; the method was immunoSEQ multiplex PCR. Among 55,000 to 75,000 clones listed, around 92% were seen once. The CDR3 is made up of 15 amino acids. Trimming cost V 5 bases and J 0 bases; bases outside gene matches: 9. Germline V gene sequence: CDR1 SQVTM, CDR2 ANQGSEA. Sequencing was done on a sample of T cells isolated from PBMCs. This receptor was obtained from a human donor in good health. This chain links TRBV29-1 with TRBJ1-2; 7 bases line up with TRBD1. The chain's CDR3 is CSVLSGGESNYGYTF. Here the CDR3 DNA reads TGCAGCGTTCTGTCAGGGGGTGAATCTAACTATGGCTACACCTTC.